Listed here is a single T cell receptor beta chain. Its target is not known. The source of the sample is a study of cytomegalovirus exposure and HLA in healthy donors. PCR was performed using 60 Vbeta and 13 Jbeta primers. This table comes from immunoSEQ multiplex PCR, and its TCRdb copy is limited to in-frame clones, with some not included. The data show approximately 150,000 clones, around 75% seen once. Overall study findings and caveats: Rates of TCR association differed by HLA locus in a later analysis, with DRB1 highest and HLA-C lowest. The authors assumed roughly uniform sequencing depth across donors for presence/absence analyses. The authors enumerated 150 to 200 TCR beta chains as linked to cytomegalovirus.

Donors likely had unrecorded immune exposures despite being nominally healthy when sampled. From germline, CDR1 is MNHEY and CDR2 SMNVEV (reference sequence). This CDR3 spans 15 amino acids. With V trimmed by 7 bases and J by 1 base, 9 bases remained unmatched. This sequence originates from a middle-aged woman in good health and CMV-seronegative. Sequencing was done on a sample of PBMCs. The V call is TRBV27, the J call TRBJ1-1; 7 bases line up with TRBD1. CDR3 amino acids: CASTPMGDRNTEAFF. The CDR3 DNA is TGTGCCAGCACCCCCATGGGGGACAGGAACACTGAAGCTTTCTTT.